The present T cell receptor beta chain was sequenced within a study of Ad26.COV2.S vaccination and SARS-CoV-2 variants. Study context: Once or twice, 56 days apart, Ad26.COV2.S was delivered intramuscularly. The study's findings and limits: Compared with placebo recipients, vaccine recipients had higher spike-specific TCR breadth. Responses of spike-specific T cells (both CD8+ and CD4+) reportedly showed substantial breadth after vaccination.

With regard to this clone: Its matching antigen is unknown.

The data were produced by immunoSEQ multiplex PCR, yet TCRdb's version contains in-frame clones alone and is incomplete. In the table there are around 300,000 clones, approximately 86% of which are singletons. The V end was cut by 2 bases, the J end by 2 bases, with 13 bases between. The germline V gene encodes CDR1 SGHRS and CDR2 YFSETQ. This CDR3 is built from 15 residues. Indicated treatment: around 19 received Ad26.COV2.S at low or high dose, single or two shots; roughly five received placebo; per-sample allocation not given. Sample collection was performed on day 63 after the first vaccine or placebo injection. An 18-55-year-old adult in Boston served as donor.

Specimen: peripheral blood, collected in a trial of Ad26.COV2.S vaccine versus placebo. The chain recombines TRBV5-1 with TRBJ2-5, with D possibly TRBD2 on 5 matching bases. This receptor was identified in a person between 18 and 65 years old who received the Ad26.COV2.S COVID-19 vaccine or a placebo. CDR3 DNA sequence: TGCGCCAGCAGCTTACCTACCCGAGGGCAAGAGACCCAGTACTTC. This sequence encodes CASSLPTRGQETQYF.